This TCR beta chain was observed in a study of tissue T cells after allogeneic stem cell transplantation. Notes on this clone: The antigen is not known. All gene names here are mouse names. The missing CDR3 end, 1 residue past where the read stops, is filled in from the germline J gene.

CDR1 is SNHLY and CDR2 is FYNGKV in the germline V gene (reference sequence). Trimming cost V 3 bases and J 2 bases, with 7 bases left between them. The CDR3 extends over 13 amino acids. Method: immunoSEQ multiplex PCR; TCRdb's copy keeps in-frame clones and lacks some. The profile shows approximately 4,200 clones, around 45% of them singletons. Notes on the study in general: The patient cohort was small and clinically heterogeneous, with limited sampling depth. Across patients, clones rarely overlapped, yet motif clusters were shared tissue-specifically. Some tissue clones might be persisting host cells; their alloreactivity or antigen specificity was not determined.

The time point here: mouse harvest day 14 after allogeneic transplant. The graft held 10^6 splenic CD5+ T cells and 10^7 T-cell-depleted bone marrow cells. Tissues came from B6→BALB/c major-mismatch GVHD mice at day 7 or 14. The sequenced sample consisted of gut tissue. This receptor was identified in a female BALB/c mouse given C57BL/6 T cells with graft-versus-host disease after an allogeneic hematopoietic cell transplant. The chain uses TRBV3 and TRBJ1-2, with TRBD1 as a possible D gene (5 bases). CDR3 DNA (partial): TGTGCCAGCAGCTTGGGGGGTAACTCCGACTACACC. Its protein product is CASSLGGNSDYT. The full CDR3 reads CASSLGGNSDYTF.